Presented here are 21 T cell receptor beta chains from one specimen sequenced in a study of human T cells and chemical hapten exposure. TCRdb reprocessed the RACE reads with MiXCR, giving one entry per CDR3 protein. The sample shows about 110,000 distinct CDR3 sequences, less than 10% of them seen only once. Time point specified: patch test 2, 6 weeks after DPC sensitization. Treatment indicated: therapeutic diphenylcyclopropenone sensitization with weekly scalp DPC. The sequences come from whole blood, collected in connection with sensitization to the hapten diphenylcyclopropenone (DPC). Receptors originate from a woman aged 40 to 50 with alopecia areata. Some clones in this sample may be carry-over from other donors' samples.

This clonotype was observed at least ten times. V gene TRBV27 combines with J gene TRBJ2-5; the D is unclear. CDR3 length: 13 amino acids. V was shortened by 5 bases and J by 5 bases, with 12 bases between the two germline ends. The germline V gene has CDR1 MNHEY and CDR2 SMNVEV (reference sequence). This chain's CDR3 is CASSPHSRETQYF. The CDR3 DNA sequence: TGTGCCAGCAGTCCCCATTCTAGGGAGACCCAGTACTTC.

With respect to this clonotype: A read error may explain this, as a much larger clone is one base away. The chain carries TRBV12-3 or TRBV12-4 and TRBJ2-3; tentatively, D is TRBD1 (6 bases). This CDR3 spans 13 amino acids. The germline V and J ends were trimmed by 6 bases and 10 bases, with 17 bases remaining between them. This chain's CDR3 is CASRVRDTDAQYF. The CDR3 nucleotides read TGTGCCAGCAGGGTACGGGACACCGATGCGCAGTATTTT.

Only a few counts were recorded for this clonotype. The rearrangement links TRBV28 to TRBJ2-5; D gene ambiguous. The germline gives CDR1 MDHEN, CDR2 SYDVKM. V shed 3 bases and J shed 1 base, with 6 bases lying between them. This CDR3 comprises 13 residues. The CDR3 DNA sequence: TGTGCCAGCAGTTTCCCCATCCAAGAGACCCAGTACTTC. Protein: CASSFPIQETQYF.

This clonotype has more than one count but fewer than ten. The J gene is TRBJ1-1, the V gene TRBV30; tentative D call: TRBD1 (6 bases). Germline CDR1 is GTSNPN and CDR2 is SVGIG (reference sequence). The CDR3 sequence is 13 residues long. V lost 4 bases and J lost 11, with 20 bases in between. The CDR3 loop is CAWKKIRGVCAFF. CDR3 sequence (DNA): TGTGCCTGGAAAAAAATCAGGGGTGTATGCGCTTTCTTT.

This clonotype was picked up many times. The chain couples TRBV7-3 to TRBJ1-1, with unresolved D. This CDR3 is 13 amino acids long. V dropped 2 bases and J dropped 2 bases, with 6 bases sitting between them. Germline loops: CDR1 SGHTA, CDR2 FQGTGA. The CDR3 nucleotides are TGTGCCAGCAGCTTAGAGTCCAACACTGAAGCTTTCTTT. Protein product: CASSLESNTEAFF.

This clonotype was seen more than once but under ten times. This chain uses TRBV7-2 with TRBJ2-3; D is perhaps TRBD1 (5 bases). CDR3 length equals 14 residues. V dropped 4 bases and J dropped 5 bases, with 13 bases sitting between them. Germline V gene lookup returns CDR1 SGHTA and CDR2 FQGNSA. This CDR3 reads CASSYSPGLDTQYF. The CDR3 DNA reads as TGTGCCAGCAGCTACAGTCCAGGGCTAGATACGCAGTATTTT.

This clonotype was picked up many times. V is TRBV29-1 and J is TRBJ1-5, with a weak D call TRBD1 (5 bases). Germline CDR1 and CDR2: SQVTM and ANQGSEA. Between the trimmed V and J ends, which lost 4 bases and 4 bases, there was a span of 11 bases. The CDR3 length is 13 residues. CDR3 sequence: CSVVEQANQPQHF. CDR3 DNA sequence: TGCAGCGTTGTAGAACAGGCTAATCAGCCCCAGCATTTT.

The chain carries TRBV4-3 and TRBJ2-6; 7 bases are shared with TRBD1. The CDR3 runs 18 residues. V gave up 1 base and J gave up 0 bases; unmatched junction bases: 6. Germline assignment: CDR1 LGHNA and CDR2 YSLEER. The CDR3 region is CASSQGGRGTSGANVLTF. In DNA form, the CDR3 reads TGCGCCAGCAGCCAAGGAGGCAGGGGGACCTCTGGGGCCAACGTCCTGACTTTC.

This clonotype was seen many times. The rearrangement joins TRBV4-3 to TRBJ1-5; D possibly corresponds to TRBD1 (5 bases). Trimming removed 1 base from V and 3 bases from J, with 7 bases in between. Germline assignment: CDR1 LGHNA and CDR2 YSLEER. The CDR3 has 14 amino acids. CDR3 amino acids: CASSQGQYNQPQHF. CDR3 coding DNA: TGCGCCAGCAGCCAAGGACAGTACAATCAGCCCCAGCATTTT.

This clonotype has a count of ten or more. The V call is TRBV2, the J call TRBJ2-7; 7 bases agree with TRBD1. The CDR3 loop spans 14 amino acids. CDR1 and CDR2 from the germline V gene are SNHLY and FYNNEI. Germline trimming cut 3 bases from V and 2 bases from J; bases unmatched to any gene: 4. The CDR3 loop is CASSDGDSPYEQYF. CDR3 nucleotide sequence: TGTGCCAGCAGTGATGGGGACAGTCCCTACGAGCAGTACTTC. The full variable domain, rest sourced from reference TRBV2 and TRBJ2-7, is EPEVTQTPSHQVTQMGQEVILRCVPISNHLYFYWYRQILGQKVEFLVSFYNNEISEKSEIFDDQFSVERPDGSNFTLKIRSTKLEDSAMYFCASSDGDSPYEQYFGPGTRLTVT.

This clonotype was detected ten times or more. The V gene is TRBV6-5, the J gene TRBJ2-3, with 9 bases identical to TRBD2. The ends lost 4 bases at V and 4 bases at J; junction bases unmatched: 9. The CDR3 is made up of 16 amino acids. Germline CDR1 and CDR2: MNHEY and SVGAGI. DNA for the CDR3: TGTGCCAGCAGTTGGGCTAGCGGGGCCCAATCAGATACGCAGTATTTT. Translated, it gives CASSWASGAQSDTQYF.

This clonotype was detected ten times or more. CDR3 sequence reads: CASSSLQTYNEQFF. The CDR3, as DNA: TGTGCCAGCAGCTCTCTCCAGACATACAATGAGCAGTTCTTC. The genes are TRBV7-2 and TRBJ2-1; D not certain. CDR1 is SGHTA, CDR2 FQGNSA, per germline. Trimming removed 4 bases from V and 4 bases from J, with 11 bases in between. This CDR3 contains 14 residues. Combining the CDR3 with reference TRBV7-2 and TRBJ2-1 gives the whole variable domain GAGVSQSPSNKVTEKGKDVELRCDPISGHTALYWYRQSLGQGLEFLIYFQGNSAPDKSGLPSDRFSAERTGGSVSTLTIQRTQQEDSAVYLCASSSLQTYNEQFFGPGTRLTVL.

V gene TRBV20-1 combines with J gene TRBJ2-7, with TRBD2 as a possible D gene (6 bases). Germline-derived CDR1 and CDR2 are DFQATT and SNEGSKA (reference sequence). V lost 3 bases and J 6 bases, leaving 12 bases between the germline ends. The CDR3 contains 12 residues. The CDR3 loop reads CSASSGVGEQYF. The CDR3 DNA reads TGCAGTGCTAGTTCGGGGGTTGGCGAGCAGTACTTC.

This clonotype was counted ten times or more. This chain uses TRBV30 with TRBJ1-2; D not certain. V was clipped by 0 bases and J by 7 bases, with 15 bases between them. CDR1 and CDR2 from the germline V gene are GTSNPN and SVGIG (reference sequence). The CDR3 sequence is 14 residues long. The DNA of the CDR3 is TGTGCCTGGAGTGTACCCGGGAGAGCGGCTGGCTACACCTTC. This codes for CAWSVPGRAAGYTF.

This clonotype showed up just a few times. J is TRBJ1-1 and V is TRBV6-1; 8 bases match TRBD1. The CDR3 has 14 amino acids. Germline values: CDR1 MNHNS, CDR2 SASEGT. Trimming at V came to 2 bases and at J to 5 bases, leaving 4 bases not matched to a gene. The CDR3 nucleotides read TGTGCCAGCAGTGAACAGGGGGCGGGAACTGAAGCTTTCTTT. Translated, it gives CASSEQGAGTEAFF.

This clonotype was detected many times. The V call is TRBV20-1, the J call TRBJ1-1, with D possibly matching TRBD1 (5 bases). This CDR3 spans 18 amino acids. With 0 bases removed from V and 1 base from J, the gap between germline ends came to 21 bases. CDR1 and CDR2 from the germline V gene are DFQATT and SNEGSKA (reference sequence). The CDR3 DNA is TGCAGTGCTAGAGATGAAAAGGGGAAGATATTCGAGAACACTGAAGCTTTCTTT. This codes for CSARDEKGKIFENTEAFF.

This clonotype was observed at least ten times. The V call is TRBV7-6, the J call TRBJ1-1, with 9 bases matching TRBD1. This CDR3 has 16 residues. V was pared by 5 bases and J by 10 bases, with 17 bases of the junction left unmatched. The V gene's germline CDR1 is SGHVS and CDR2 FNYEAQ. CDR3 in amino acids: CASSRGGGQGTVRAFF. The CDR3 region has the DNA TGTGCCAGCAGCCGAGGGGGTGGACAGGGGACTGTACGAGCTTTCTTT. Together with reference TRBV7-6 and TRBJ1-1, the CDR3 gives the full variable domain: GAGVSQSPRYKVTKRGQDVALRCDPISGHVSLYWYRQALGQGPEFLTYFNYEAQQDKSGLPNDRFSAERPEGSISTLTIQRTEQRDSAMYRCASSRGGGQGTVRAFFGQGTRLTVV.

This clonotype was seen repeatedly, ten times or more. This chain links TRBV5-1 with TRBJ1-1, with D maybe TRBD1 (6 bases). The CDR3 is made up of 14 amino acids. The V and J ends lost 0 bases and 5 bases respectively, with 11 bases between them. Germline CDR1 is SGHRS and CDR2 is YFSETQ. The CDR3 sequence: CASSLDGGGTEAFF. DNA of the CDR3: TGCGCCAGCAGCTTGGATGGGGGCGGGACTGAAGCTTTCTTT.

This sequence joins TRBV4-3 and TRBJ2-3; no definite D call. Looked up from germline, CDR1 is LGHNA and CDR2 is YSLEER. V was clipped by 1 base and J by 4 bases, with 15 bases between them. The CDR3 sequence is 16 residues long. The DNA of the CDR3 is TGCGCCAGCAGCCAAGTAAAAGGATCTGAGGCAGATACGCAGTATTTT. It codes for CASSQVKGSEADTQYF.

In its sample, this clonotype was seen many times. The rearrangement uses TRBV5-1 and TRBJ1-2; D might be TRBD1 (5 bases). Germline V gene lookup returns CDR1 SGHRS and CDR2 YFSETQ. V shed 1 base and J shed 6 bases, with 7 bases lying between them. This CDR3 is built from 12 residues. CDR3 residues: CASSLQTDGYTF. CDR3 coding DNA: TGCGCCAGCAGCTTGCAGACAGATGGCTACACCTTC. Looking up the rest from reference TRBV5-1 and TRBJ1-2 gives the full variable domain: KAGVTQTPRYLIKTRGQQVTLSCSPISGHRSVSWYQQTPGQGLQFLFEYFSETQRNKGNFPGRFSGRQFSNSRSEMNVSTLELGDSALYLCASSLQTDGYTFGSGTRLTVV.

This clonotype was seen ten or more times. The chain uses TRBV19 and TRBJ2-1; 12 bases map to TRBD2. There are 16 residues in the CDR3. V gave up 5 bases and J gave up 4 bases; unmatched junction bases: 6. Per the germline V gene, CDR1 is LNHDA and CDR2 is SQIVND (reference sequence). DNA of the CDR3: TGTGCCAGTAGTGCGACTAGCGGGGGCCTTTACAATGAGCAGTTCTTC. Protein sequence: CASSATSGGLYNEQFF.